This record looks at one T cell receptor (beta chain) sequence and its context. Its antigen remains unidentified. These data are taken from a study of glioma-infiltrating T cells after dendritic cell vaccination. Study-level information: Samples are from glioblastoma patients in Phase I and II dendritic cell vaccine trials.

Broader study findings: Only a small number of patients had complete blood and tumor samples.

TCRdb's copy holds only in-frame clones and misses some; the assay was immunoSEQ multiplex PCR. The sample has almost 90,000 clones; less than 90% are singletons. Time point defined: after dendritic cell vaccination, including at tumor progression/relapse. PBMC sampling occurred before vaccination, two weeks after the third dose, and at progression. The CDR3 loop spans 15 amino acids. Germline V lookup: CDR1 MNHEY, CDR2 SVGAGI. Losses at the gene ends were 2 bases for V and 3 bases for J; bases not matched to a gene: 7. Specimen: blood, collected after dendritic cell vaccination. The TCR comes from a human donor with glioblastoma. This chain joins TRBV6-5 and TRBJ2-7; 7 bases fit TRBD1. The CDR3 nucleotides read TGTGCCAGCAGTTACACGGACCGGGACAGCTACGAGCAGTACTTC. It translates to CASSYTDRDSYEQYF.